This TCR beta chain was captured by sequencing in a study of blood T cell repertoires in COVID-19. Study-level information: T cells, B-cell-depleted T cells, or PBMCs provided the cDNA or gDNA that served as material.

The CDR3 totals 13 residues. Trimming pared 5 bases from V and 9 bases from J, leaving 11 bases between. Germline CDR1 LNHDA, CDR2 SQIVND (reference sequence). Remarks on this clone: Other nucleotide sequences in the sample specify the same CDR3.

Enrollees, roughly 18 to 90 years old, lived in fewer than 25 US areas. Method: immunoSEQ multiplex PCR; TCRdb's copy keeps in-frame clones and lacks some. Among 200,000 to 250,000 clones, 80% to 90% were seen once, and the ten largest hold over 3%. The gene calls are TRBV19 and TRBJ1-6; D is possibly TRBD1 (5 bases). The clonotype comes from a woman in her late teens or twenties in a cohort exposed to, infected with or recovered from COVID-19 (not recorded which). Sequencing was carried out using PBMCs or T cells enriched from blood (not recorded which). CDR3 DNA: TGTGCCAGTAGTGGGCAGGGAGGTTCACCCCTCCACTTT. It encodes CASSGQGGSPLHF.